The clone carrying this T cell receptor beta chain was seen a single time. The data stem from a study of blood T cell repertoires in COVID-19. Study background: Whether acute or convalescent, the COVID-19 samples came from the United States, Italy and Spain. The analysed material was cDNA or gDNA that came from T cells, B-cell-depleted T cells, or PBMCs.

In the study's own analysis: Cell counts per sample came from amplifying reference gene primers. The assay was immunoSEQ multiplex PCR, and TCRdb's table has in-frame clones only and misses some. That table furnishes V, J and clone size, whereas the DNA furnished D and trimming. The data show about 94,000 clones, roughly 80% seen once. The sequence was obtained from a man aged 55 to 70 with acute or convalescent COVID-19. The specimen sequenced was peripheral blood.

CDR3 amino acids: CATSDRGQGDVNEQFF. The CDR3 nucleotides read TGTGCCACCAGTGACAGGGGACAGGGGGATGTCAATGAGCAGTTCTTC. This chain connects TRBV24-1 to TRBJ2-1; the match to TRBD1 covers 11 bases. The CDR3 sequence is 16 residues long. The V and J ends lost 4 bases and 6 bases, in that order; junction bases with no gene match: 7. The germline V gene has CDR1 KGHDR and CDR2 SFDVKD.